This T cell receptor beta chain was retrieved from a study of patients and donors after allogeneic stem cell transplantation. This clonotype appeared a few times. The V end was cut by 4 bases, the J end by 0 bases, with 12 bases between. The CDR3 totals 15 residues. From germline, CDR1 is KGHSH and CDR2 LQKENI. TCRdb fed the RT-PCR reads into MiXCR, producing one record per CDR3 protein. The sample holds 7,500 to 10,000 distinct CDR3 sequences, roughly 6.4% seen once. This clonotype was sampled from a human donor who was either an allogeneic HSCT recipient or a stem cell or donor lymphocyte infusion donor (not recorded which). It is not recorded whose cells these are; they may come from a transplant donor. The sequencing input was blood, either unsorted or a sorted T cell fraction (not recorded which). The chain joins TRBV18 to TRBJ1-1, with D perhaps TRBD1 (5 bases). The CDR3 nucleotides are TGTGCCAGCTCACTTTCCGGGACGGTGAACACTGAAGCTTTCTTT. Encoded protein: CASSLSGTVNTEAFF.